This T cell receptor beta chain was recovered during a study of Graves' ophthalmopathy and Graves' hyperthyroidism. General observations from the study: Forecasting of ophthalmopathy progression by the model achieved nearly 71% sensitivity and 72.22% specificity.

The term stable hyperthyroidism indicated an absence of ophthalmopathy within 18 months of follow-up. There are 14 residues in the CDR3. The germline V gene has CDR1 SEHNR and CDR2 FQNEAQ (reference sequence). RNA transcripts yielded amplified TCR beta CDR3 regions. First-round RT-PCR relied on HTBI primers, and a second-round multiplex PCR came next. TCRdb itself ran the multiplex PCR reads through MiXCR, one entry per CDR3 protein. Here the sample spans roughly 39,000 distinct CDR3 sequences, around half being singletons. Regarding this clonotype: The antigen remains undetermined. This may stem from a read error, because a much larger clone lies one nucleotide away.

Sequenced: peripheral blood. The V and J genes are TRBV7-9 and TRBJ2-7, with a possible D match to TRBD2 (5 bases). This clonotype was sampled from an adult woman with stable Graves' hyperthyroidism. CDR3 protein: CASSLAGVNYEQDF. CDR3 DNA sequence: TGTGCCAGCAGCTTAGCGGGAGTGAACTACGAGCAGGACTTC.